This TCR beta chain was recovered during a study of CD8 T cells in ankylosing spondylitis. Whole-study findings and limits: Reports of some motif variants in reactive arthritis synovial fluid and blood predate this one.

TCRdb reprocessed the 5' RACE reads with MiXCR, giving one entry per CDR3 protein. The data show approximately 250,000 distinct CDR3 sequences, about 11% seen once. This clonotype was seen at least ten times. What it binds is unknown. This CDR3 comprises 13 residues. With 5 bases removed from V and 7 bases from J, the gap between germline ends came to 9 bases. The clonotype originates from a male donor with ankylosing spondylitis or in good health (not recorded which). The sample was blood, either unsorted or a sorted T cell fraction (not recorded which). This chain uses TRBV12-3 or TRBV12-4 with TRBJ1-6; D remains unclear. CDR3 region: CASSPEGNSPLHF. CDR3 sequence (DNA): TGTGCCAGCAGTCCAGAGGGAAATTCACCCCTCCACTTT.